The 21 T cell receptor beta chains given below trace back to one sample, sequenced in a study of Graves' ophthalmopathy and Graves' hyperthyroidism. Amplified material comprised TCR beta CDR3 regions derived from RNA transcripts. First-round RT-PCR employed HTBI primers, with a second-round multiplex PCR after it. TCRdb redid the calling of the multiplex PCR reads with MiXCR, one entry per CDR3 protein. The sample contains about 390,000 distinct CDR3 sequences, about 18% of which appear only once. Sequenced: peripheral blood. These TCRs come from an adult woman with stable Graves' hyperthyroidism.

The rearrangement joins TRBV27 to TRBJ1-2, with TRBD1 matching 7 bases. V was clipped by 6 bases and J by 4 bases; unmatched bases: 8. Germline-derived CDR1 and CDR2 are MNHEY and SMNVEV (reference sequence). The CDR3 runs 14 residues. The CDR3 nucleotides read TGTGCCAGCAGGACCGGGACAGCGAGCTATGGCTACACCTTC. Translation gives CASRTGTASYGYTF.

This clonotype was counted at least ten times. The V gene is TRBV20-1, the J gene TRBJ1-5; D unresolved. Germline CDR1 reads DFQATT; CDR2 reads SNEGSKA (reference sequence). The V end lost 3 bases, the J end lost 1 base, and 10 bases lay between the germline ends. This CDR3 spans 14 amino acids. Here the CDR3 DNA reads TGCAGTGCTAGTTCCGGCATGAGCAATCAGCCCCAGCATTTT. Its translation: CSASSGMSNQPQHF.

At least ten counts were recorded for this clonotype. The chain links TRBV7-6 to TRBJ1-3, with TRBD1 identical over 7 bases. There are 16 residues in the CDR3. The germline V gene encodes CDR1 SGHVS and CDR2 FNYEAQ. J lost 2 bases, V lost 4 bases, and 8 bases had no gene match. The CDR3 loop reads CASSSKTGNPGNTIYF. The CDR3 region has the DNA TGTGCCAGCAGCTCCAAGACAGGGAACCCTGGAAACACCATATATTTT.

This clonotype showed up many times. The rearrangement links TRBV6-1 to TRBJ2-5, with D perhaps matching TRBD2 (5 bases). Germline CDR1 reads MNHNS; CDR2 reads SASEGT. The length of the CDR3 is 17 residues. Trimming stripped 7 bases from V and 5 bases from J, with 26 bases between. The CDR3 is CASTPTLAAAIAETQYF. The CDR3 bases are TGTGCCAGCACTCCCACCCTCGCAGCGGCGATCGCGGAGACCCAGTACTTC.

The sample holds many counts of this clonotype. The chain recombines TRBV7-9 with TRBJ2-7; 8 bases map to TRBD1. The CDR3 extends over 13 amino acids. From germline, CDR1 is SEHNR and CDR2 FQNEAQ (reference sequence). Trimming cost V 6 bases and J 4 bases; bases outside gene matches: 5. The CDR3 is CASSLTGGYEQYF. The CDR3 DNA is TGTGCCAGCAGTTTAACAGGGGGATACGAGCAGTACTTC.

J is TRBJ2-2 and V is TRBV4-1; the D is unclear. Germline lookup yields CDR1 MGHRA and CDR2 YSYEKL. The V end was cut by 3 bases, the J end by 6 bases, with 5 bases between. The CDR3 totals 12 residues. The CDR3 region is CASSQKSGELFF. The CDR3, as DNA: TGCGCCAGCAGCCAGAAATCCGGGGAGCTGTTTTTT.

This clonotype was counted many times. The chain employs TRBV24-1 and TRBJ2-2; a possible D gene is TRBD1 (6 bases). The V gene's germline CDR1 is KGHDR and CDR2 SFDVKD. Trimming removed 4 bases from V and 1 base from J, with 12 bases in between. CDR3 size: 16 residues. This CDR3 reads CATSDLPTGNTGELFF. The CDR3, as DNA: TGTGCCACCAGTGACCTACCGACAGGGAACACCGGGGAGCTGTTTTTT.

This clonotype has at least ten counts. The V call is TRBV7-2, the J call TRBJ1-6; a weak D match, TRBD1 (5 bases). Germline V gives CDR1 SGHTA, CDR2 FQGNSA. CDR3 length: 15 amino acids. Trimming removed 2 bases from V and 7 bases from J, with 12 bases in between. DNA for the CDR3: TGTGCCAGCAGCTTAATTAGCCAGGGAAATTCACCCCTCCACTTT. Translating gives CASSLISQGNSPLHF. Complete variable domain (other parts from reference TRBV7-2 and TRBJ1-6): GAGVSQSPSNKVTEKGKDVELRCDPISGHTALYWYRQSLGQGLEFLIYFQGNSAPDKSGLPSDRFSAERTGGSVSTLTIQRTQQEDSAVYLCASSLISQGNSPLHFGNGTRLTVT.

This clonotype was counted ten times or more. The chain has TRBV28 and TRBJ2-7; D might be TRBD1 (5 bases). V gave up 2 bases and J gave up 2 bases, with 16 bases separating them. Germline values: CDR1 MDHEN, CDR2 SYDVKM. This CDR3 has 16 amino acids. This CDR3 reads CASSLPHDSNTYEQYF. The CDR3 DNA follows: TGTGCCAGCAGTTTACCTCACGACAGCAACACCTACGAGCAGTACTTC.

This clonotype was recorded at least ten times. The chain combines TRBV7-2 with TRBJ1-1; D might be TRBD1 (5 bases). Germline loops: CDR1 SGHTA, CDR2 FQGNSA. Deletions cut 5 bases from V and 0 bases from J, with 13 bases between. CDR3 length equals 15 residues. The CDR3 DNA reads TGTGCCAGCAGCCTAGGTGGGGGAATGAACACTGAAGCTTTCTTT. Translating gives CASSLGGGMNTEAFF.

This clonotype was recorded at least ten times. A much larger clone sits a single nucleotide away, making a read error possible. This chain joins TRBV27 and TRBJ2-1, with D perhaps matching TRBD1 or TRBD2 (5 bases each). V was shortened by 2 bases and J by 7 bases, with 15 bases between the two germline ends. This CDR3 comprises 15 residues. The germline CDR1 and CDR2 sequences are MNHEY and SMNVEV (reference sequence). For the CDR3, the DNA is TGTGCCAGCAGTTTAGGAGGCAGGGCCAGGAATGAGCAGTTCTTC. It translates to CASSLGGRARNEQFF.

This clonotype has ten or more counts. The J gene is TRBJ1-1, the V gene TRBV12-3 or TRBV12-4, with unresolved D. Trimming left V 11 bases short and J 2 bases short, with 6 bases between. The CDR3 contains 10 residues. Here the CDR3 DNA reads TGTGCCCAAACCAACACTGAAGCTTTCTTT. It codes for CAQTNTEAFF.

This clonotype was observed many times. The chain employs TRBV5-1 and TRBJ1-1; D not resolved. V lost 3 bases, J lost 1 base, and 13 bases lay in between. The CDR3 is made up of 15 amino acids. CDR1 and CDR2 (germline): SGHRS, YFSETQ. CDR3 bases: TGCGCCAGCAGCTCCGGATTACTTCGGAACACTGAAGCTTTCTTT. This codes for CASSSGLLRNTEAFF.

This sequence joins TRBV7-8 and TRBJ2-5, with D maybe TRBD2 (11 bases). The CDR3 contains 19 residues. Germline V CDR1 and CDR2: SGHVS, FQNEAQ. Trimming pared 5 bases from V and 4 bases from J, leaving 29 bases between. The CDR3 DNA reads TGTGCCAGCAGCGGGGACAGGGGCCCCACTAGCGGGAGAGGAGAGACCCAGTACTTC. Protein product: CASSGDRGPTSGRGETQYF.

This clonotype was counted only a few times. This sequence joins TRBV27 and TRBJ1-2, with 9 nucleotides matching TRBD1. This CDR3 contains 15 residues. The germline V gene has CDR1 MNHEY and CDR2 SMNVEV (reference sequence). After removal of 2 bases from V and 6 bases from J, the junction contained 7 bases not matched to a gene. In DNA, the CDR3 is TGTGCCAGCAGTTTAGGGACAGGGCTCGGTGATGGCTACACCTTC. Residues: CASSLGTGLGDGYTF.

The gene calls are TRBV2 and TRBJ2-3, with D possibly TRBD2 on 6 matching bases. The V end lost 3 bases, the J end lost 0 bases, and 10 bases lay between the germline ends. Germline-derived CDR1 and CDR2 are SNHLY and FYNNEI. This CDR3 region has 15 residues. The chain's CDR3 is CASSEVGGSTDTQYF. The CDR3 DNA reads TGTGCCAGCAGTGAGGTGGGGGGAAGCACAGATACGCAGTATTTT. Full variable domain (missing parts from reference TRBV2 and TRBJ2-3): EPEVTQTPSHQVTQMGQEVILRCVPISNHLYFYWYRQILGQKVEFLVSFYNNEISEKSEIFDDQFSVERPDGSNFTLKIRSTKLEDSAMYFCASSEVGGSTDTQYFGPGTRLTVL.

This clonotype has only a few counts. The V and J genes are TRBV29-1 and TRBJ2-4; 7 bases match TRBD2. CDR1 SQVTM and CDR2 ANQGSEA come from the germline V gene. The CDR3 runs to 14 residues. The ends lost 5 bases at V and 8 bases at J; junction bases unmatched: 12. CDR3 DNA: TGCAGCGTTACGGCCACCTCACGGGGGGACATTCAGTACTTC. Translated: CSVTATSRGDIQYF.

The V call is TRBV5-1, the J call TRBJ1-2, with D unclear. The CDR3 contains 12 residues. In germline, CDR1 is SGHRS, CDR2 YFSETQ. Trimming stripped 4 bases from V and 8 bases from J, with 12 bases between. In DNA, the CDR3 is TGCGCCAGCAGCAAAGACGACTGGGGCTACACCTTC. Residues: CASSKDDWGYTF. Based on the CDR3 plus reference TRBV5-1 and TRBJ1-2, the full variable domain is KAGVTQTPRYLIKTRGQQVTLSCSPISGHRSVSWYQQTPGQGLQFLFEYFSETQRNKGNFPGRFSGRQFSNSRSEMNVSTLELGDSALYLCASSKDDWGYTFGSGTRLTVV.

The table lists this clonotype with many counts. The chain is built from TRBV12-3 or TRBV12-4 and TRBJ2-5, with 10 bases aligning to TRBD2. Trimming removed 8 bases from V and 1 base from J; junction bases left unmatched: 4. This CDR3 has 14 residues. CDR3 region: CASSGLAVQETQYF. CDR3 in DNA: TGTGCCAGCTCCGGACTAGCGGTCCAAGAGACCCAGTACTTC.

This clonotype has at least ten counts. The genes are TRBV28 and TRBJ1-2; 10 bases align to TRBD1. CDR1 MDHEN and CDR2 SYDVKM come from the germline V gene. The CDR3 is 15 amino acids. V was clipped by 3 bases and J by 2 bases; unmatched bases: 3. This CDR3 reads CASSFTGQGNYGYTF. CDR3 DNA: TGTGCCAGCAGTTTTACGGGACAGGGGAACTATGGCTACACCTTC.

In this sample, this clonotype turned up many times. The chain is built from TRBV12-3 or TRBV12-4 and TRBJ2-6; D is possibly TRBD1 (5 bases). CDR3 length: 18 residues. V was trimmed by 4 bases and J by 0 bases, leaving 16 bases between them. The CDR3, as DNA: TGTGCCAGCAGTTGGAGACAGAAGAGCAGCTCTGGGGCCAACGTCCTGACTTTC. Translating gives CASSWRQKSSSGANVLTF.